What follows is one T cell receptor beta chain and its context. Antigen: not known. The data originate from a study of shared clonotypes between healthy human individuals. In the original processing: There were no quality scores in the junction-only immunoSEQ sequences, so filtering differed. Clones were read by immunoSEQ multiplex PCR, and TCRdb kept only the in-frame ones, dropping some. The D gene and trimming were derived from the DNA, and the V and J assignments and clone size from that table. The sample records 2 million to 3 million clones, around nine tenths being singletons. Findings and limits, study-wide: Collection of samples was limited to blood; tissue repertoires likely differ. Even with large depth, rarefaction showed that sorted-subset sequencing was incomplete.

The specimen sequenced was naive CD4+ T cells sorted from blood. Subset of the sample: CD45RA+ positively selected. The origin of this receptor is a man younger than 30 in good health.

The CDR3 loop is CAWSSGQRVYSYEQYF. Written as DNA, the CDR3 is TGTGCCTGGAGTTCTGGACAGCGGGTATACTCCTACGAGCAGTACTTC. The chain has TRBV30 and TRBJ2-5; D is possibly TRBD1 or TRBD2 (6 bases each). The end of the DNA is better explained by TRBJ2-7, so the J call may be wrong. This CDR3 region has 16 residues. Germline lookup yields CDR1 GTSNPN and CDR2 SVGIG (reference sequence).